Below, 4 T cell receptor beta chains from the same sample are listed, as sequenced in a study of OX40 agonist ivuxolimab in advanced cancers. Generated by immunoSEQ multiplex PCR, the TCRdb table keeps only in-frame clones and is missing some. Altogether 70,000 to 75,000 clones are present, around 83% being singletons, with the ten largest covering roughly 1.2%. The sample here was CD4+ or CD8+ T cells sorted from blood, taken in a trial of the OX40 agonist ivuxolimab. The origin of the receptors is an adult with an advanced solid tumor such as melanoma, head and neck, liver or kidney cancer.

V usage is TRBV7-9 and J usage is TRBJ2-7, with 11 bases identical to TRBD1. The trim removed 5 bases at V and 1 base at J, leaving 4 bases unmatched. This CDR3 region has 15 residues. Looked up from germline, CDR1 is SEHNR and CDR2 is FQNEAQ (reference sequence). CDR3 in amino acids: CASSTGQGVSYEQYF. The CDR3 DNA is TGTGCCAGCAGCACGGGACAGGGGGTTTCCTACGAGCAGTACTTC.

The chain employs TRBV6-1 and TRBJ1-5, with unresolved D. CDR3 length equals 13 residues. The germline V and J ends were trimmed by 1 base and 7 bases, with 8 bases remaining between them. Germline CDR1 is MNHNS and CDR2 is SASEGT. This chain's CDR3 is CASSEGPGQPQHF. DNA of the CDR3: TGTGCCAGCAGTGAAGGTCCCGGACAGCCCCAGCATTTT.

The rearrangement joins TRBV7-9 to TRBJ1-2; D gene ambiguous. Per germline, CDR1 SEHNR and CDR2 FQNEAQ (reference sequence). Trimming removed 2 bases from V and 1 base from J, with 11 bases in between. The CDR3 consists of 15 residues. The DNA for the CDR3 is TGTGCCAGCAGCTTATTTTCCGTGGGTAACTATGGCTACACCTTC. It translates to CASSLFSVGNYGYTF.

The genes are TRBV11-3 and TRBJ2-5; D remains ambiguous. The CDR3 runs 13 residues. With 1 base removed from V and 4 bases from J, the gap between germline ends came to 7 bases. Germline V gives CDR1 SGHNT, CDR2 YENEEA. This chain's CDR3 is CASSLGLGETQYF. The CDR3 DNA reads TGTGCCAGCAGCTTAGGATTGGGAGAGACCCAGTACTTC.